A selection of T cell receptor beta chains follows, all from one sample in a study of graft-versus-host responses after intestinal transplantation. Sequencing was performed with immunoSEQ multiplex PCR; in TCRdb, only in-frame clones are kept and a portion is missing. The sample includes some 86,000 clones, roughly 90% seen only once; the top ten take more than 0.25%. Their cognate antigens are unknown. Sequenced here: unstimulated CD4+ T cells sorted from spleen or lymph node cells, sampled before transplant. The receptors come from a human donor who was the organ donor for an intestinal transplant. The CDR3 runs from the conserved cysteine through the conserved F or W. D genes are given only for firm matches.

d_gene: NA
v_gene: TRBV7-2
CDR3aa: CASSLRGQFYEQYF

d_gene: TRBD1
v_gene: TRBV7-9
CDR3aa: CAAQPTRGTGGYTF

d_gene: TRBD1
v_gene: TRBV11-3
CDR3aa: CASSLRVDRANTGELFF

d_gene: NA
v_gene: TRBV28
CDR3aa: CASSPSIPGELFF

d_gene: TRBD2
v_gene: TRBV7-3
CDR3aa: CASSYTSGRRRTQYF

d_gene: NA
v_gene: TRBV7-2
CDR3aa: CASSPRPDPRADTEAFF

d_gene: TRBD2
v_gene: TRBV9
CDR3aa: CASSLGLAGVGETQYF

d_gene: TRBD1
v_gene: TRBV5-4
CDR3aa: CASSPEGATDSPLHF

d_gene: NA
v_gene: TRBV6-1
CDR3aa: CASRDYLGGHNEQFF

d_gene: TRBD2
v_gene: TRBV10-3
CDR3aa: CAISELAGTVYEQYF

d_gene: NA
v_gene: TRBV5-6
CDR3aa: CASSLALDTQYF

d_gene: NA
v_gene: TRBV6-5
CDR3aa: CASTSRGYGYTF

d_gene: NA
v_gene: TRBV2
CDR3aa: CASSERFYRSTYEQYF

d_gene: NA
v_gene: TRBV7-2
CDR3aa: CASSLDAGLREQYF

d_gene: NA
v_gene: TRBV11-3
CDR3aa: CASSLNRFGEQFF

d_gene: TRBD1
v_gene: TRBV6-1
CDR3aa: CASSLDRGYTF

d_gene: TRBD1
v_gene: TRBV4-3
CDR3aa: CASSHPGRDRVNAFF

d_gene: TRBD2
v_gene: TRBV19
CDR3aa: CASKWTSGGHYEQYF

d_gene: TRBD1
v_gene: TRBV2
CDR3aa: CASSGRGKETQYF

d_gene: TRBD2
v_gene: TRBV19
CDR3aa: CARVSKGLASYEQYF

d_gene: TRBD2
v_gene: TRBV19
CDR3aa: CATASGRVPYEQYF

d_gene: TRBD2
v_gene: TRBV6-5
CDR3aa: CASQTSGRGIQYF

d_gene: TRBD2
v_gene: TRBV28
CDR3aa: CASSLAGGTYNEQFF

d_gene: TRBD2
v_gene: TRBV28
CDR3aa: CASSLWLLGGRRPGELFF

d_gene: TRBD2
v_gene: TRBV18
CDR3aa: CASSPGLAGVETQYF

d_gene: TRBD1
v_gene: TRBV28
CDR3aa: CASSHRTGAYEQYF

d_gene: TRBD2
v_gene: TRBV7-8
CDR3aa: CASSLAALAGGIQETQYF

d_gene: NA
v_gene: TRBV27
CDR3aa: CASSLSEVSIQYF

d_gene: TRBD1
v_gene: TRBV29-1
CDR3aa: CSVGTGGGYTF

d_gene: NA
v_gene: TRBV5-5
CDR3aa: CASSLASAATNEKLFF

d_gene: NA
v_gene: TRBV5-1
CDR3aa: CASSGPDTEAFF

d_gene: NA
v_gene: TRBV18
CDR3aa: CASSGGPGELFF

d_gene: TRBD2
v_gene: TRBV5-4
CDR3aa: CASSKGLAGFGTDTQYF

d_gene: NA
v_gene: TRBV29-1
CDR3aa: CSVGGRMNTEAFF

d_gene: NA
v_gene: TRBV5-1
CDR3aa: CATGRTDQETQYF

d_gene: NA
v_gene: TRBV6-5
CDR3aa: CASSGRGYEQYF

d_gene: NA
v_gene: TRBV6-1
CDR3aa: CASSEALGDEKLFF

d_gene: TRBD2
v_gene: TRBV5-1
CDR3aa: CASSWTSGGDNEQFF

d_gene: TRBD1
v_gene: TRBV15
CDR3aa: CATAQGADTEAFF

d_gene: TRBD2
v_gene: TRBV6-5
CDR3aa: CASSSGTSGSTDTQYF

d_gene: NA
v_gene: TRBV9
CDR3aa: CASSQRVADTQYF

d_gene: NA
v_gene: TRBV5-8
CDR3aa: CASSFTGYNEQFF

d_gene: NA
v_gene: TRBV6-5
CDR3aa: CASSDSPEAQYF

d_gene: TRBD1
v_gene: TRBV11-2
CDR3aa: CASSPDRANTGELFF

d_gene: TRBD1
v_gene: TRBV2
CDR3aa: CASSRGLSAETQYF

d_gene: NA
v_gene: TRBV27
CDR3aa: CASSVKQGRVNEQFF

d_gene: NA
v_gene: TRBV11-3
CDR3aa: CASSLDRLPGVDEQFF

d_gene: NA
v_gene: TRBV7-8
CDR3aa: CASSPDGLPGNTIYF

d_gene: NA
v_gene: TRBV11-2
CDR3aa: CASSSRRGRVETEAFF

d_gene: TRBD1
v_gene: TRBV5-5
CDR3aa: CASRVTGTVSYEQYF

d_gene: TRBD1
v_gene: TRBV27
CDR3aa: CASSSSPPDRVVFAATQYF

d_gene: TRBD2
v_gene: TRBV29-1
CDR3aa: CSAVLAGVYNEQFF

d_gene: NA
v_gene: TRBV7-2
CDR3aa: CASSPGTPAQRLWSEQYF

d_gene: NA
v_gene: TRBV4-3
CDR3aa: CASSQLAPPLTDTQYF

d_gene: NA
v_gene: TRBV5-4
CDR3aa: CASSLAAGNEQFF

d_gene: TRBD1
v_gene: TRBV7-6
CDR3aa: CASSSTTGVYEQYF

d_gene: TRBD2
v_gene: TRBV18
CDR3aa: CASSPSSGTDTQYF